This record concerns one T cell receptor (beta chain) sequence. Its target is not known. A second PCR, run for about 7 to 12 cycles, used a sample-barcoded 5' primer plus a J-beta primer mix. TCRdb analysed the 5' RACE reads with MiXCR anew, one entry per CDR3 protein. The sample lists around 850,000 distinct CDR3 sequences, roughly 40% occurring once. The sample originates from a study of blood T cells in healthy people across ages. Overall study results and limits: One million T cells yielded diversity estimates that were considered underestimates. A roughly linear age-dependent decrease characterized TCR beta diversity per million T cells.

Individuals who donated were healthy Caucasians from Russia aged roughly 6 to 90. From germline, CDR1 is ENHRY and CDR2 SYGVKD. This CDR3 has 15 residues. Trimming at V came to 0 bases and at J to 1 base, leaving 1 base not matched to a gene. Material: blood. This TCR was recovered from a man between 18 and 35 years old in good health. The chain employs TRBV10-3 and TRBJ1-1; 8 bases match TRBD1. The CDR3 nucleotides read TGTGCCATCAGTGAGTCAACAGGGGGGAACACTGAAGCTTTCTTT. Protein: CAISESTGGNTEAFF.